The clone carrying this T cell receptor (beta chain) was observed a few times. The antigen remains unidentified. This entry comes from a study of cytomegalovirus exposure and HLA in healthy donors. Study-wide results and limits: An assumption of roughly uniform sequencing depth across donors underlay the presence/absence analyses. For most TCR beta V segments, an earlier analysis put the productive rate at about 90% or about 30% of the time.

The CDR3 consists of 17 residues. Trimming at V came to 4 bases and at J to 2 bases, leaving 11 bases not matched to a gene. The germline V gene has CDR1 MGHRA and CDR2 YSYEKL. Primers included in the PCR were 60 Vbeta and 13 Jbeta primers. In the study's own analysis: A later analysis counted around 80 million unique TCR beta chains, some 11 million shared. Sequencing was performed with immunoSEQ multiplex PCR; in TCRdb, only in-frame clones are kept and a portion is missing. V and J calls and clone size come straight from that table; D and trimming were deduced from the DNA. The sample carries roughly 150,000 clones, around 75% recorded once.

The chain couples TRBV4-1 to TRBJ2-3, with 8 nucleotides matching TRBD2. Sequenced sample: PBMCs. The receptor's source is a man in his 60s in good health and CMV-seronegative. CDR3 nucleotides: TGCGCCAGCAGCCCCATGGTGTTAGCGGGGACCACAGATACGCAGTATTTT. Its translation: CASSPMVLAGTTDTQYF.